Below, 30 T cell receptor beta chains from the same sample are listed, as sequenced in a study of blood T cells in healthy people across ages. It was with a sample-barcoded 5' primer and a J-beta primer mix that a second PCR of roughly 7 to 12 cycles was run. TCRdb reprocessed the 5' RACE reads with MiXCR, giving one entry per CDR3 protein. The sample holds more than 900,000 distinct CDR3 sequences, approximately 32% seen once. This same sample was also part of a study on T cells of mothers and their children.

Sequencing was carried out using blood. The receptors were sampled from a middle-aged woman in good health.

There are a few counts of this clonotype. V gene TRBV6-2 or TRBV6-3 combines with J gene TRBJ2-6; no definite D call. CDR1 and CDR2 from the germline V gene are MNHEY and SVGEGT. Trimming removed 2 bases at V and 0 bases at J, with 5 bases between. The CDR3 loop spans 15 amino acids. In nucleotides, the CDR3 is TGTGCCAGCAGTTACAGGTCCTCTGGGGCCAACGTCCTGACTTTC. Its protein product is CASSYRSSGANVLTF.

This clonotype was counted a single time. V gene TRBV4-1 combines with J gene TRBJ1-4; D is unresolved. Germline values: CDR1 MGHRA, CDR2 YSYEKL. V lost 0 bases, J lost 0 bases, and 8 bases lay in between. This CDR3 has 16 residues. The CDR3 here is CASSQELGSTNEKLFF. In DNA, the CDR3 is TGCGCCAGCAGCCAAGAGTTAGGATCAACTAATGAAAAACTGTTTTTT.

A single count supports this clonotype. The chain couples TRBV6-1 to TRBJ2-2; no firm D call. The CDR3 sequence is 14 residues long. With 4 bases removed from V and 4 bases from J, the gap between germline ends came to 10 bases. Germline V gene lookup returns CDR1 MNHNS and CDR2 SASEGT. CDR3: CASSAGSLTGELFF. The DNA for the CDR3 is TGTGCCAGCAGTGCGGGCAGCCTCACCGGGGAGCTGTTTTTT.

This clonotype was observed many times. The chain is built from TRBV28 and TRBJ1-2; D is unresolved. V lost 6 bases to trimming and J lost 3 bases, with 8 bases between them. Germline V CDR1 and CDR2: MDHEN, SYDVKM. CDR3 size: 12 residues. The chain's CDR3 is CASSPIDYGYTF. DNA of the CDR3: TGTGCCAGCAGCCCGATAGACTATGGCTACACCTTC.

The chain is built from TRBV5-1 and TRBJ2-1; possibly TRBD1 for D (6 bases). V dropped 0 bases and J dropped 11 bases, with 12 bases sitting between them. Germline loops: CDR1 SGHRS, CDR2 YFSETQ. The CDR3 contains 13 residues. The CDR3 coding sequence is TGCGCCAGCAGCTTGGAAGGACAGTTAAAGCAGTTCTTC. Translating it yields CASSLEGQLKQFF.

This clonotype was seen at least ten times. The rearrangement joins TRBV20-1 to TRBJ1-5, with TRBD1 as a possible D gene (6 bases). The ends were cut back, 5 bases at V and 5 bases at J, with 16 bases in the middle. The CDR3 length is 14 residues. The V gene's germline CDR1 is DFQATT and CDR2 SNEGSKA (reference sequence). The CDR3 spells CSAALGQNYQPQHF. DNA for the CDR3: TGCAGTGCTGCACTAGGACAGAATTATCAGCCCCAGCATTTT.

V gene TRBV5-1 combines with J gene TRBJ2-1; 11 bases line up with TRBD1. Trimming removed 5 bases from V and 7 bases from J; junction bases left unmatched: 8. Per germline, CDR1 SGHRS and CDR2 YFSETQ. The CDR3 contains 15 residues. The CDR3 DNA reads TGCGCCAGCAGGTCGTACGGGACAGGGGGTAATGAGCAGTTCTTC. It specifies CASRSYGTGGNEQFF.

The chain employs TRBV5-1 and TRBJ1-3; perhaps TRBD1 as D (6 bases). Germline V gives CDR1 SGHRS, CDR2 YFSETQ. Trimming left V 4 bases short and J 0 bases short, with 11 bases between. This CDR3 has 15 amino acids. CDR3 nucleotides: TGCGCCAGCAGCCCCGAGGGGGGCTCTGGAAACACCATATATTTT. It is translated as CASSPEGGSGNTIYF.

The CDR3 here is CASSEATGGIQPQHF. DNA for the CDR3: TGTGCCAGCAGTGAAGCGACAGGGGGCATTCAGCCCCAGCATTTT. The chain uses TRBV6-1 and TRBJ1-5; TRBD1 matches at 10 bases. This CDR3 contains 15 residues. V trimming: 0 bases; J trimming: 6 bases; junction bases outside the gene matches: 2. Germline CDR1 reads MNHNS; CDR2 reads SASEGT.

A few counts support this clonotype. The chain combines TRBV9 with TRBJ1-2; no clear D gene. Germline V CDR1 and CDR2: SGDLS, YYNGEE. This CDR3 has 12 residues. V was shortened by 0 bases and J by 6 bases, with 6 bases between the two germline ends. The CDR3 region is CASSVVENGYTF. Here the CDR3 DNA reads TGTGCCAGCAGCGTAGTCGAAAATGGCTACACCTTC.

This clonotype was detected many times. The V gene is TRBV3-1, the J gene TRBJ2-3, with TRBD1 identical over 7 bases. Germline V gene data show CDR1 as LGHDT and CDR2 as YNNKEL (reference sequence). V was pared by 4 bases and J by 3 bases, with 4 bases of the junction left unmatched. This CDR3 contains 14 residues. The CDR3 DNA reads TGTGCCAGCAGCCCCCGGGACAGTACAGATACGCAGTATTTT. Translation gives CASSPRDSTDTQYF.

The chain joins TRBV10-3 to TRBJ1-6, with no clear D. The germline V gene encodes CDR1 ENHRY and CDR2 SYGVKD. CDR3 length: 13 amino acids. The V gene lost 3 bases and the J gene lost 9 bases, with 9 bases spanning the gap. For the CDR3, the DNA is TGTGCCATCAGTGATCAGGAGGTTTCACCCCTCCACTTT. It specifies CAISDQEVSPLHF.

This sequence joins TRBV28 and TRBJ1-1; 11 bases agree with TRBD1. V was pared by 3 bases and J by 4 bases, with 10 bases of the junction left unmatched. The CDR3 has 17 amino acids. From germline, CDR1 is MDHEN and CDR2 SYDVKM. CDR3 sequence reads: CASSFRGTGGVVTEAFF. The CDR3 nucleotides are TGTGCCAGCAGTTTTCGCGGGACAGGGGGTGTGGTCACTGAAGCTTTCTTT.

This chain links TRBV7-2 with TRBJ1-2; TRBD1 agrees at 7 bases. CDR1 is SGHTA and CDR2 is FQGNSA in the germline V gene. The junction had 8 bases not matched to a gene; V was cut back by 5 bases and J by 8 bases. The CDR3 spans 13 residues. CDR3 sequence reads: CASSEDRAGGYTF. For the CDR3, the DNA is TGTGCCAGCAGCGAAGACAGGGCGGGAGGCTACACCTTC.

This clonotype appeared a few times. This chain uses TRBV7-6 with TRBJ2-5, with 11 bases that match TRBD1. The V and J ends lost 5 bases and 4 bases, in that order; junction bases with no gene match: 9. Germline V gene sequence: CDR1 SGHVS, CDR2 FNYEAQ. The CDR3 runs 16 residues. The CDR3 nucleotides are TGTGCCAGCAGCCCTGAGGTGGGACAGGGGGGAGAGACCCAGTACTTC. Translated, it gives CASSPEVGQGGETQYF.

The table lists this clonotype with a few counts. The rearrangement uses TRBV11-2 and TRBJ2-5; D is undetermined. Germline V CDR1 and CDR2: SGHAT, FQNNGV. The CDR3 sequence is 15 residues long. V gave up 5 bases and J gave up 4 bases, with 17 bases separating them. CDR3 loop: CASSERLGLGETQYF. As DNA, the CDR3 is TGTGCCAGCAGCGAAAGGCTCGGTCTAGGAGAGACCCAGTACTTC.

The rearrangement uses TRBV5-5 and TRBJ2-3; 8 bases map to TRBD1. The V and J ends lost 7 bases and 14 bases, in that order; junction bases with no gene match: 18. The length of the CDR3 is 14 residues. Germline V CDR1 and CDR2: SGHKS, YYEKEE (reference sequence). CDR3 protein: CASPDRGSTDARYF. CDR3 DNA: TGTGCCAGCCCTGACAGGGGCAGCACAGATGCGCGGTATTTT.

Points on this clonotype: In this CDR3 the conserved last residue, phenylalanine or tryptophan, is missing, so a read error is likely. This sequence joins TRBV6-2 or TRBV6-3 and TRBJ2-1; D ambiguous. V shed 2 bases and J shed 13 bases, with 15 bases lying between them. There are 13 residues in the CDR3. Germline CDR1 is MNHEY and CDR2 is SVGEGT. CDR3 in amino acids: CASSYTSLGEQFL. CDR3 DNA: TGTGCCAGCAGTTACACCTCACTGGGTGAACAGTTCTTG.

This clonotype was detected many times. The genes are TRBV7-2 and TRBJ2-4, with D tentatively TRBD2 (5 bases). V was pared by 3 bases and J by 8 bases, with 14 bases between. Germline V lookup: CDR1 SGHTA, CDR2 FQGNSA. This CDR3 comprises 14 residues. The CDR3 DNA reads TGTGCCAGCAGCTTCGGCTGGGAGAAAGACATTCAGTACTTC. It translates to CASSFGWEKDIQYF. The full variable domain, with the rest looked up from reference TRBV7-2 and TRBJ2-4, is GAGVSQSPSNKVTEKGKDVELRCDPISGHTALYWYRQSLGQGLEFLIYFQGNSAPDKSGLPSDRFSAERTGGSVSTLTIQRTQQEDSAVYLCASSFGWEKDIQYFGAGTRLSVL.

Concerning this clonotype itself: Given a much more abundant clone one base away, this may be a read error. J is TRBJ2-1 and V is TRBV5-1; D possibly matches TRBD1 or TRBD2 (5 bases each). Trimming shortened V by 3 bases and J by 0 bases, and 10 bases separated the two germline ends. Germline V gene sequence: CDR1 SGHRS, CDR2 YFSETQ. This CDR3 has 15 amino acids. This CDR3 reads CASSWDGNSYNEQFF. The CDR3 region has the DNA TGCGCCAGCAGCTGGGACGGGAACTCCTACAATGAGCAGTTCTTC. The whole variable domain, remainder taken from reference TRBV5-1 and TRBJ2-1, is KAGVTQTPRYLIKTRGQQVTLSCSPISGHRSVSWYQQTPGQGLQFLFEYFSETQRNKGNFPGRFSGRQFSNSRSEMNVSTLELGDSALYLCASSWDGNSYNEQFFGPGTRLTVL.

This clonotype has more than one count but fewer than ten. The chain employs TRBV7-8 and TRBJ2-7; D possibly matches TRBD1 or TRBD2 (5 bases each). The CDR3 covers 13 residues. Per germline, CDR1 SGHVS and CDR2 FQNEAQ. V shed 1 base and J shed 5 bases, with 9 bases lying between them. CDR3 in amino acids: CASSLERGHEQYF. DNA of the CDR3: TGTGCCAGCAGCTTAGAGAGGGGACACGAGCAGTACTTC.

The CDR3 bases are TGTGCCAGCAAGTTTACAGAGACAACTAATGAAAAACTGTTTTTT. It translates to CASKFTETTNEKLFF. This chain joins TRBV7-2 and TRBJ1-4, with unresolved D. The V gene's germline CDR1 is SGHTA and CDR2 FQGNSA. There are 15 residues in the CDR3. Trimming left V 7 bases short and J 0 bases short, with 12 bases between.

V and J are TRBV11-3 and TRBJ2-1; TRBD2 matches at 12 bases. The CDR3 length is 16 residues. The J segment lost 5 bases and the V segment lost 5 bases, leaving 7 bases of the junction unmatched. The V gene's germline CDR1 is SGHNT and CDR2 YENEEA. The CDR3 region is CASSGGGLAGNNEQFF. DNA of the CDR3: TGTGCCAGCAGCGGAGGTGGACTAGCGGGAAACAATGAGCAGTTCTTC.

The V gene is TRBV12-3 or TRBV12-4, the J gene TRBJ2-7; D may be TRBD2 (6 bases). Trimming removed 1 base from V and 3 bases from J, with 13 bases in between. The CDR3 is 15 amino acids. CDR3 coding DNA: TGTGCCAGCAGTTTAGATCAGGCCGGGGGCTACGAGCAGTACTTC. Encoded protein: CASSLDQAGGYEQYF.

The V gene is TRBV7-3, the J gene TRBJ2-3; D may be TRBD1 (6 bases). Per the germline V gene, CDR1 is SGHTA and CDR2 is FQGTGA. Trimming took 5 bases from V and 6 from J, leaving 12 bases between them. The CDR3 spans 13 residues. The CDR3 nucleotides are TGTGCCAGCAGCGACCAGGGGCCGGATACGCAGTATTTT. This gives the protein CASSDQGPDTQYF. The full variable domain, rest sourced from reference TRBV7-3 and TRBJ2-3, is GAGVSQTPSNKVTEKGKYVELRCDPISGHTALYWYRQSLGQGPEFLIYFQGTGAADDSGLPNDRFFAVRPEGSVSTLKIQRTERGDSAVYLCASSDQGPDTQYFGPGTRLTVL.

J is TRBJ1-2 and V is TRBV5-1; D is perhaps TRBD1 (6 bases). Germline V lookup: CDR1 SGHRS, CDR2 YFSETQ. V lost 0 bases to trimming and J lost 8 bases, with 8 bases between them. This CDR3 is 12 amino acids long. DNA for the CDR3: TGCGCCAGCAGCTTGGAACAGGGCGGCTACACCTTC. This translates into CASSLEQGGYTF.

This clonotype came up a few times. The J gene is TRBJ2-7, the V gene TRBV6-5; perhaps D is TRBD1 or TRBD2 (5 bases each). Germline V lookup: CDR1 MNHEY, CDR2 SVGAGI. The CDR3 has 15 residues. Trimming removed 5 bases from V and 2 bases from J, with 16 bases in between. CDR3 bases: TGTGCCAGCAGTAAGCCCGGGGCAGTCGCCTACGAGCAGTACTTC. Amino acid sequence: CASSKPGAVAYEQYF.

This clonotype showed up just a few times. The DNA for the CDR3 is TGTGCCAGCTCCCCCCCTGGGCAGGGGTACTCCTACGAGCAGTACTTC. Its translation is CASSPPGQGYSYEQYF. The rearrangement uses TRBV18 and TRBJ2-7; D is perhaps TRBD1 (6 bases). This CDR3 comprises 16 residues. Deletions cut 6 bases from V and 0 bases from J, with 18 bases between. Germline V gene data show CDR1 as KGHSH and CDR2 as LQKENI.

The chain is built from TRBV5-6 and TRBJ2-4; TRBD1 aligns across 7 bases. Germline CDR1 SGHDT, CDR2 YYEEEE. V was pared by 0 bases and J by 0 bases, with 3 bases of the junction left unmatched. The CDR3 totals 16 residues. For the CDR3, the DNA is TGTGCCAGCAGCTTGGGGGGACAGCTAGCCAAAAACATTCAGTACTTC. Translated, it gives CASSLGGQLAKNIQYF.

This sequence joins TRBV14 and TRBJ1-1; maybe TRBD1 (6 bases). V shed 1 base and J shed 7 bases, with 13 bases lying between them. CDR1 is SGHDN and CDR2 is FVKESK in the germline V gene. The CDR3 sequence is 14 residues long. This chain's CDR3 is CASSQVPRGSEAFF. The DNA of the CDR3 is TGTGCCAGCAGCCAAGTACCCAGGGGAAGTGAAGCTTTCTTT.